What follows are 21 T cell receptor beta chains derived from one specimen sequenced in a study of blood T cell repertoires in COVID-19. TCRdb keeps only in-frame clones here, not all; method: immunoSEQ multiplex PCR. The table includes roughly 150,000 clones, approximately 80% detected once. The sequenced material came from peripheral blood. The receptor source for this set is a woman aged 45-65 years in a cohort sampled during active or convalescent COVID-19.

The chain couples TRBV29-1 to TRBJ1-1, with unresolved D. Trimming took 0 bases from V and 1 from J, leaving 12 bases between them. Germline V lookup: CDR1 SQVTM, CDR2 ANQGSEA. The CDR3 is made up of 15 amino acids. CDR3 nucleotide sequence: TGCAGCGTTGAAGAAATCGGTACCGGGAACACTGAAGCTTTCTTT. Translation gives CSVEEIGTGNTEAFF. The full variable domain, in which reference TRBV29-1 and TRBJ1-1 provide the parts outside the CDR3, is SAVISQKPSRDICQRGTSLTIQCQVDSQVTMMFWYRQQPGQSLTLIATANQGSEATYESGFVIDKFPISRPNLTFSTLTVSNMSPEDSSIYLCSVEEIGTGNTEAFFGQGTRLTVV.

This clone was seen a few times. J is TRBJ1-1 and V is TRBV25-1; TRBD1 aligns across 7 bases. Germline-derived CDR1 and CDR2 are MGHDK and SYGVNS. The CDR3 is 14 amino acids. After removal of 6 bases from V and 4 bases from J, the junction contained 8 bases not matched to a gene. CDR3 DNA: TGTGCCAGCAGAGCACAGGGGAGTGGCACTGAAGCTTTCTTT. Its translation: CASRAQGSGTEAFF. Together with reference TRBV25-1 and TRBJ1-1, the CDR3 gives the full variable domain: EADIYQTPRYLVIGTGKKITLECSQTMGHDKMYWYQQDPGMELHLIHYSYGVNSTEKGDLSSESTVSRIRTEHFPLTLESARPSHTSQYLCASRAQGSGTEAFFGQGTRLTVV.

The chain uses TRBV7-2 and TRBJ1-2; no reliable D call. The CDR3 covers 14 residues. The V end was cut by 5 bases, the J end by 0 bases, with 10 bases between. Germline V CDR1 and CDR2: SGHTA, FQGNSA. CDR3 loop: CASSHDTSNYGYTF. The CDR3 bases are TGTGCCAGCAGCCATGACACCTCTAACTATGGCTACACCTTC. Full variable domain (rest looked up from reference TRBV7-2 and TRBJ1-2): GAGVSQSPSNKVTEKGKDVELRCDPISGHTALYWYRQSLGQGLEFLIYFQGNSAPDKSGLPSDRFSAERTGGSVSTLTIQRTQQEDSAVYLCASSHDTSNYGYTFGSGTRLTVV.

This chain connects TRBV5-1 to TRBJ1-3; tentatively, D is TRBD1 (6 bases). This CDR3 comprises 15 residues. Trimming pared 0 bases from V and 2 bases from J, leaving 9 bases between. Per germline, CDR1 SGHRS and CDR2 YFSETQ. DNA for the CDR3: TGCGCCAGCAGCTTGGCCGGGACAACTGGAAACACCATATATTTT. This translates into CASSLAGTTGNTIYF.

The rearrangement links TRBV2 to TRBJ1-1; TRBD1 might be the D (5 bases). Germline V gene data show CDR1 as SNHLY and CDR2 as FYNNEI. Trimming left V 4 bases short and J 5 bases short, with 17 bases between. The CDR3 sequence is 15 residues long. CDR3 DNA: TGTGCCAGCAGTGCCGACTCGGGGGGGAGAACTGAAGCTTTCTTT. Protein product: CASSADSGGRTEAFF.

The rearrangement links TRBV30 to TRBJ2-7; D is undetermined. The germline V gene has CDR1 GTSNPN and CDR2 SVGIG (reference sequence). With 2 bases removed from V and 3 bases from J, the gap between germline ends came to 8 bases. CDR3 size: 12 residues. The CDR3 DNA reads as TGTGCCTGGAGTTTGACTCTCTACGAGCAGTACTTC. It specifies CAWSLTLYEQYF. The whole variable domain, remainder taken from reference TRBV30 and TRBJ2-7, is SQTIHQWPATLVQPVGSPLSLECTVEGTSNPNLYWYRQAAGRGLQLLFYSVGIGQISSEVPQNLSASRPQDRQFILSSKKLLLSDSGFYLCAWSLTLYEQYFGPGTRLTVT.

The chain combines TRBV5-1 with TRBJ2-7, with D maybe TRBD2 (6 bases). V shed 4 bases and J shed 7 bases, with 12 bases lying between them. Germline CDR1 and CDR2: SGHRS and YFSETQ. The CDR3 totals 12 residues. The CDR3 region has the DNA TGCGCCAGCAGCAACGGTCGGGGGGAGCAGTACTTC. Encoded protein: CASSNGRGEQYF.

This clone showed up just once. The chain has TRBV5-1 and TRBJ2-1; 7 bases match TRBD2. The germline gives CDR1 SGHRS, CDR2 YFSETQ. This CDR3 is 16 amino acids long. The V gene end was trimmed by 3 bases and the J gene end by 1 base; junction bases not matched to a gene: 7. CDR3 in amino acids: CASSSSPGGSYNEQFF. CDR3 nucleotides: TGCGCCAGCAGCTCCAGCCCCGGGGGGTCCTACAATGAGCAGTTCTTC.

This clone showed up just a few times. The V gene is TRBV6-2 or TRBV6-3, the J gene TRBJ1-2, with D perhaps TRBD1 (6 bases). Trimming removed 5 bases at V and 6 bases at J, with 10 bases between. The CDR3 spans 12 residues. The V gene's germline CDR1 is MNHEY and CDR2 SVGEGT. The CDR3: CASSTYRDGYTF. Here the CDR3 DNA reads TGTGCCAGCAGTACGTACAGGGATGGCTACACCTTC.

The V call is TRBV30, the J call TRBJ2-7, with TRBD1 as a possible D gene (6 bases). V was shortened by 5 bases and J by 5 bases, with 10 bases between the two germline ends. This CDR3 is built from 11 residues. In germline, CDR1 is GTSNPN, CDR2 SVGIG (reference sequence). The CDR3 spells CAWGTGNEQYF. The CDR3 DNA reads TGTGCCTGGGGAACAGGGAACGAGCAGTACTTC.

A single count supports this clone. In nucleotides, the CDR3 is TGCGCCAGCAGCCCCGGACAGTCCTACGAGCAGTACTTC. Residues: CASSPGQSYEQYF. The chain couples TRBV5-1 to TRBJ2-7; a possible D gene is TRBD1 (6 bases). This CDR3 spans 13 amino acids. Trimming stripped 4 bases from V and 1 base from J, with 9 bases between. Germline CDR1 SGHRS, CDR2 YFSETQ.

This clone has more than one count but fewer than ten. The chain joins TRBV9 to TRBJ2-5, with D possibly being TRBD1 (5 bases). Looked up from germline, CDR1 is SGDLS and CDR2 is YYNGEE. Trimming took off 0 bases at V and 4 bases at J, with 16 bases between the two ends. The CDR3 length is 16 residues. The CDR3 here is CASSVEARPRGETQYF. The CDR3 region has the DNA TGTGCCAGCAGCGTAGAGGCGAGGCCAAGGGGAGAGACCCAGTACTTC.

The V gene is TRBV9, the J gene TRBJ2-1, with 12 bases lining up with TRBD2. This CDR3 contains 16 residues. Looked up from germline, CDR1 is SGDLS and CDR2 is YYNGEE. The J segment lost 5 bases and the V segment lost 4 bases, leaving 7 bases of the junction unmatched. The CDR3 spells CASSSYLAGGHNEQFF. Written as DNA, the CDR3 is TGTGCCAGCAGCTCCTATCTAGCGGGGGGGCACAATGAGCAGTTCTTC.

This rearrangement joins TRBV12-5 to TRBJ1-6; D ambiguous. CDR3 length: 16 amino acids. The germline gives CDR1 LGHNT, CDR2 FRNRAP. With 0 bases removed from V and 0 bases from J, the gap between germline ends came to 6 bases. CDR3 in amino acids: CASGLVRFSYNSPLHF. The DNA of the CDR3 is TGTGCTAGTGGTTTGGTTCGGTTCTCCTATAATTCACCCCTCCACTTT.

The chain recombines TRBV29-1 with TRBJ1-4, with no clear D. The V end lost 1 base, the J end lost 4 bases, and 10 bases lay between the germline ends. This CDR3 comprises 14 residues. The germline V gene encodes CDR1 SQVTM and CDR2 ANQGSEA. The CDR3 spells CSVEVEQINEKLFF. CDR3 coding DNA: TGCAGCGTTGAAGTGGAACAGATTAATGAAAAACTGTTTTTT.

The chain carries TRBV23-1 and TRBJ2-7; 9 bases map to TRBD1. TRBV23-1 has ORF status, its function being uncertain. The V gene end was trimmed by 9 bases and the J gene end by 3 bases; junction bases not matched to a gene: 6. This CDR3 has 13 residues. The CDR3 reads CASRTGGGYEQYF. In DNA, the CDR3 is TGCGCCAGTCGAACAGGGGGCGGCTACGAGCAGTACTTC.

This clone was seen a single time. The V call is TRBV19, the J call TRBJ1-5; no definite D call. The germline gives CDR1 LNHDA, CDR2 SQIVND (reference sequence). CDR3 length equals 13 residues. Trimming pared 3 bases from V and 4 bases from J, leaving 7 bases between. CDR3 sequence: CASSMAGNQPQHF. DNA of the CDR3: TGTGCCAGTAGTATGGCGGGGAATCAGCCCCAGCATTTT.

This clone was picked up a small number of times. Here the CDR3 reads CASSRGQGTGELFF. CDR3 bases: TGTGCCAGCAGCCGGGGACAGGGCACCGGGGAGCTGTTTTTT. The gene calls are TRBV7-3 and TRBJ2-2; 9 bases match TRBD1. V shed 5 bases and J 4 bases; nucleotides not matched to a gene: 2. Germline V gene sequence: CDR1 SGHTA, CDR2 FQGTGA. The CDR3 contains 14 residues.

The chain couples TRBV25-1 to TRBJ1-6; a possible D gene is TRBD1 (6 bases). CDR3 length: 14 residues. V was pared by 4 bases and J by 4 bases, with 8 bases between. Germline CDR1 and CDR2: MGHDK and SYGVNS. The CDR3 DNA follows: TGTGCCAGCAGTGCCGGACAGTATAATTCACCCCTCCACTTT. Its translation is CASSAGQYNSPLHF.

The rearrangement links TRBV7-2 to TRBJ2-7, with 8 positions matching TRBD2. The CDR3 contains 16 residues. Germline CDR1 is SGHTA and CDR2 is FQGNSA. With 0 bases clipped from V and 0 bases from J, the junction kept 4 bases outside the gene matches. The CDR3 loop is CASSLASGARSYEQYF. In nucleotides, the CDR3 is TGTGCCAGCAGCTTAGCTAGCGGGGCTCGCTCCTACGAGCAGTACTTC.

The J gene is TRBJ1-2, the V gene TRBV7-9; tentatively, D is TRBD1 (5 bases). CDR1 SEHNR and CDR2 FQNEAQ come from the germline V gene (reference sequence). With 5 bases removed from V and 0 bases from J, the gap between germline ends came to 16 bases. The CDR3 loop spans 16 amino acids. The CDR3 DNA sequence: TGTGCCAGCAGCCCCCGGGGGAGGGAGGCTAACTATGGCTACACCTTC. Translating it yields CASSPRGREANYGYTF.